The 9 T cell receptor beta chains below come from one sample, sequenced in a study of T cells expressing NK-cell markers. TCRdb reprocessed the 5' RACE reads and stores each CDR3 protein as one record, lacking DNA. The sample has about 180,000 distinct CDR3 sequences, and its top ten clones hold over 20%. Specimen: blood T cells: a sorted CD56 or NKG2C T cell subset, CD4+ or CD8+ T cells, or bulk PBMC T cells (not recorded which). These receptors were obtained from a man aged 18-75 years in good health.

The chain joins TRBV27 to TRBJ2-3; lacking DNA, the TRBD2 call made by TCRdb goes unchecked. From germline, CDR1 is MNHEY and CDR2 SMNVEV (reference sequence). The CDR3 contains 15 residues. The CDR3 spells CASSLVASHADTQYF.

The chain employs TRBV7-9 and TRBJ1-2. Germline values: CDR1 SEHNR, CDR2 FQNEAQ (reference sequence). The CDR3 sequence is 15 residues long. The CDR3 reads CASSSSPALNYGYTF.

The CDR3 protein is CASSLEVWDSYEQYF. This chain uses TRBV5-1 with TRBJ2-7. CDR3 size: 15 residues. Per germline, CDR1 SGHRS and CDR2 YFSETQ.

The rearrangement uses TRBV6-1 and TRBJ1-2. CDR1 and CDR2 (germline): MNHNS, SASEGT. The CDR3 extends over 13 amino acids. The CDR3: CASSRLAHRGYTF.

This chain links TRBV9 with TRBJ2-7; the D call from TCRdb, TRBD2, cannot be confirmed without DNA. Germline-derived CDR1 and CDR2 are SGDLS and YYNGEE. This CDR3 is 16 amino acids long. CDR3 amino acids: CASSPPSGDSPYEQYF. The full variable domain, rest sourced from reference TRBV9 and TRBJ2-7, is DSGVTQTPKHLITATGQRVTLRCSPRSGDLSVYWYQQSLDQGLQFLIQYYNGEERAKGNILERFSAQQFPDLHSELNLSSLELGDSALYFCASSPPSGDSPYEQYFGPGTRLTVT.

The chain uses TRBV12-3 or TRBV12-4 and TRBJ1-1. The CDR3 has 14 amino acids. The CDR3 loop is CASSLLAVSTEAFF.

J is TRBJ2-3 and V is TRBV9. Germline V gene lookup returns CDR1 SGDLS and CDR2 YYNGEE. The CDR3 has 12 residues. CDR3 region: CASSGLQDTQYF.

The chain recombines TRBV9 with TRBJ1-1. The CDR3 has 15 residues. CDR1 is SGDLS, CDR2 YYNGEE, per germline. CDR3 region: CASSVVPERSTEAFF.

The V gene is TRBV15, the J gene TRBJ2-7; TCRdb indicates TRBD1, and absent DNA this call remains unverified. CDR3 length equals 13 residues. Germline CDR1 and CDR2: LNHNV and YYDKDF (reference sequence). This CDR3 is CATSSGRVYEQYF. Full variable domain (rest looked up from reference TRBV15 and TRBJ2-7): DAMVIQNPRYQVTQFGKPVTLSCSQTLNHNVMYWYQQKSSQAPKLLFHYYDKDFNNEADTPDNFQSRRPNTSFCFLDIRSPGLGDTAMYLCATSSGRVYEQYFGPGTRLTVT.